This is a list of T cell receptor beta chains from one sample in a study of neurological immune-mediated disorders. TCRdb re-called the 5' RACE reads through MiXCR, storing one row per CDR3 protein. The sample consists of around 66,000 distinct CDR3 sequences, approximately 5% of them appearing once. The material sequenced was PBMCs. The receptors were gathered from a woman in her seventies with multiple sclerosis. The CDR3 runs from the conserved cysteine through the conserved F or W. Fields, in order: V gene, D gene, clone size, J gene, CDR3 DNA, CDR3 protein. A D gene is named only where the DNA matches it firmly. For some rows the clone size is stated as once, few or many, or as a class when expanded; others skip it.

v_call: TRBV12-5
d_call: TRBD1
clone_size: .
j_call: TRBJ2-7
cdr3_nt: TGTGCTAGTGGTATCGGGACAGGGGGCTACGAGCAGTACTTC
cdr3_aa: CASGIGTGGYEQYF

v_call: TRBV7-2
d_call: .
clone_size: many
j_call: TRBJ2-5
cdr3_nt: TGTGCCAGCGGATACCAAGAGACCCAGTACTTC
cdr3_aa: CASGYQETQYF

v_call: TRBV20-1
d_call: TRBD2
clone_size: many
j_call: TRBJ2-1
cdr3_nt: TGCAGTGCCTTAGCGGGACTTTTAGAAAATGAGCAGTTCTTC
cdr3_aa: CSALAGLLENEQFF

v_call: TRBV6-5
d_call: .
clone_size: .
j_call: TRBJ2-3
cdr3_nt: TGTGCCAGCACCCCAACTTGGACAGCAAATACGCAGTATTTT
cdr3_aa: CASTPTWTANTQYF

v_call: TRBV3-1
d_call: .
clone_size: many
j_call: TRBJ2-7
cdr3_nt: TGTGCCTCCGGTCCGGACCTCGACGAGCAGTACTTC
cdr3_aa: CASGPDLDEQYF

v_call: TRBV5-1
d_call: .
clone_size: many
j_call: TRBJ2-2
cdr3_nt: TGCGCCAGCAGCTTGGCCGACAGGCATGTTGGGGAGCTGTTTTTT
cdr3_aa: CASSLADRHVGELFF

v_call: TRBV3-1
d_call: .
clone_size: .
j_call: TRBJ2-5
cdr3_nt: TGTGCCAGCAGCCGAGAGCGGACCCAGTACTTC
cdr3_aa: CASSRERTQYF

v_call: TRBV7-9
d_call: .
clone_size: many
j_call: TRBJ1-1
cdr3_nt: TGTGCCAGCAGCTTAGAACAGAACACTGAAGCTTTCTTT
cdr3_aa: CASSLEQNTEAFF

v_call: TRBV6-5
d_call: .
clone_size: many
j_call: TRBJ2-1
cdr3_nt: TGTGCCAGCTCATTTGGCGGGGGCCGGGGTGAGCAGTTCTTC
cdr3_aa: CASSFGGGRGEQFF

v_call: TRBV29-1
d_call: .
clone_size: many
j_call: TRBJ2-7
cdr3_nt: TGCAGCGTTGAAAGGTCCGGGACCTACGAGCAGTACTTC
cdr3_aa: CSVERSGTYEQYF

v_call: TRBV20-1
d_call: TRBD2
clone_size: .
j_call: TRBJ2-7
cdr3_nt: TGCAGTGCTAGAGATGGGACTAGCGGGCCCTACGAGCAGTACTTC
cdr3_aa: CSARDGTSGPYEQYF

v_call: TRBV27
d_call: .
clone_size: many
j_call: TRBJ2-1
cdr3_nt: TGTGCCAGCAGCCCACGGTGGCGGGGAAGCTCCTACAATGAGCAGTTCTTC
cdr3_aa: CASSPRWRGSSYNEQFF

v_call: TRBV10-2
d_call: TRBD2
clone_size: .
j_call: TRBJ2-5
cdr3_nt: TGCGCCAGCAAGGGGGACGGGAGGGGACGAGAGACCCAGTACTTC
cdr3_aa: CASKGDGRGRETQYF

v_call: TRBV2
d_call: TRBD1
clone_size: many
j_call: TRBJ1-2
cdr3_nt: TGTGCCAGCAGTGAATCTGGGACAGGGTATGGCTACACCTTC
cdr3_aa: CASSESGTGYGYTF

v_call: TRBV9
d_call: .
clone_size: .
j_call: TRBJ2-1
cdr3_nt: TGTGCCAGCAGCGTAGATAGCGGAACGTACAATGAGCAGTTCTTC
cdr3_aa: CASSVDSGTYNEQFF

v_call: TRBV20-1
d_call: TRBD2
clone_size: many
j_call: TRBJ2-1
cdr3_nt: TGCAGTGCTATCAGGGCGACTAGCGGGTACAATGAGCAGTTCTTC
cdr3_aa: CSAIRATSGYNEQFF

v_call: TRBV5-1
d_call: .
clone_size: many
j_call: TRBJ1-5
cdr3_nt: TGCGCCAGCAGCTTGGAGGGGGGTAGCAATCAGCCCCAGCATTTT
cdr3_aa: CASSLEGGSNQPQHF

v_call: TRBV4-1
d_call: .
clone_size: .
j_call: TRBJ2-1
cdr3_nt: TGCGCCAGCAGCCAAGCGGGACTTTACAATGAGCAGTTCTTC
cdr3_aa: CASSQAGLYNEQFF

v_call: TRBV7-9
d_call: TRBD2
clone_size: many
j_call: TRBJ2-5
cdr3_nt: TGTGCCAGCAGCTTCCCTAGCGGCCAAGAGACCCAGTACTTC
cdr3_aa: CASSFPSGQETQYF

v_call: TRBV5-1
d_call: TRBD1
clone_size: many
j_call: TRBJ2-3
cdr3_nt: TGCGCCAGCAGCTTGGACAGGGGGGCCACAGATACGCAGTATTTT
cdr3_aa: CASSLDRGATDTQYF

v_call: TRBV5-1
d_call: TRBD2
clone_size: many
j_call: TRBJ2-2
cdr3_nt: TGCGCCAGCAGCGACCGACCTAGCGGGGTGAACACCGGGGAGCTGTTTTTT
cdr3_aa: CASSDRPSGVNTGELFF

v_call: TRBV5-5
d_call: .
clone_size: .
j_call: TRBJ1-5
cdr3_nt: TGTGCCAGCAGCCCGGACGGGGGGGATCAGCCCCAGCATTTT
cdr3_aa: CASSPDGGDQPQHF

v_call: TRBV20-1
d_call: .
clone_size: few
j_call: TRBJ1-1
cdr3_nt: TGCAGTGCTAGAGACGGTCGGGTGGGGAACACTGAAGCTTTCTTT
cdr3_aa: CSARDGRVGNTEAFF

v_call: TRBV10-1
d_call: .
clone_size: many
j_call: TRBJ1-1
cdr3_nt: TGCGCCAGCAGTGAGTCAGGCCGGGACTCAGCTTTCTTT
cdr3_aa: CASSESGRDSAFF

v_call: TRBV27
d_call: TRBD1
clone_size: many
j_call: TRBJ1-6
cdr3_nt: TGTGCCAGCAGTTTACGACAGGGAAATTCACCCCTCCACTTT
cdr3_aa: CASSLRQGNSPLHF

v_call: TRBV20-1
d_call: TRBD1
clone_size: many
j_call: TRBJ1-5
cdr3_nt: TGCAGTGCTGAAAAACAGGGGGCAGGTGTACAGCCCCAGCATTTT
cdr3_aa: CSAEKQGAGVQPQHF

v_call: TRBV7-2
d_call: .
clone_size: few
j_call: TRBJ2-7
cdr3_nt: TGTGCCAGCAGCTCCGAGGGGGGGTTCTACGAGCAGTACTTC
cdr3_aa: CASSSEGGFYEQYF

v_call: TRBV7-8
d_call: TRBD1
clone_size: many
j_call: TRBJ1-2
cdr3_nt: TGTGCCAGCAGCCAACTGGACAGGGGGCGCCGATTCTATGGCTACACCTTC
cdr3_aa: CASSQLDRGRRFYGYTF

v_call: TRBV28
d_call: TRBD2
clone_size: .
j_call: TRBJ2-3
cdr3_nt: TGTGCCAGCAGCGGGGTAGCGGGACTAGCGGGAGATACGCAGTATTTT
cdr3_aa: CASSGVAGLAGDTQYF

v_call: TRBV10-3
d_call: .
clone_size: many
j_call: TRBJ1-1
cdr3_nt: TGTGCCATCAGTGACCGAGGCACAGGGAACACTGAAGCTTTCTTT
cdr3_aa: CAISDRGTGNTEAFF

v_call: TRBV7-2
d_call: .
clone_size: many
j_call: TRBJ2-7
cdr3_nt: TGTGCCAGCAGCCCCCCCGGGGGCGAGCAGTACTTC
cdr3_aa: CASSPPGGEQYF

v_call: TRBV11-2
d_call: .
clone_size: many
j_call: TRBJ1-4
cdr3_nt: TGTGCCAGCAGAACACCACGCGCGGCTGAAAAACTGTTTTTT
cdr3_aa: CASRTPRAAEKLFF

v_call: TRBV4-2
d_call: .
clone_size: many
j_call: TRBJ2-2
cdr3_nt: TGTGCCAGCAGCCAAGAGCCCAGCGGCCCTAACACCGGGGAGCTGTTTTTT
cdr3_aa: CASSQEPSGPNTGELFF

v_call: TRBV30
d_call: TRBD1
clone_size: many
j_call: TRBJ2-1
cdr3_nt: TGTGCCTGTAGGGGACAGGGGATCGACAATGAGCAGTTCTTC
cdr3_aa: CACRGQGIDNEQFF

v_call: TRBV18
d_call: .
clone_size: many
j_call: TRBJ2-6
cdr3_nt: TGTGCCAGCTCACCACCGACAGGACGTCAATCTGGGGCCAACGTCCTGACTTTC
cdr3_aa: CASSPPTGRQSGANVLTF

v_call: TRBV5-1
d_call: .
clone_size: many
j_call: TRBJ2-3
cdr3_nt: TGCGCCAGCAGCCTAGGCCAATCTGGGGATACGCAGTATTTT
cdr3_aa: CASSLGQSGDTQYF

v_call: TRBV19
d_call: TRBD2
clone_size: few
j_call: TRBJ2-7
cdr3_nt: TGTGCCAGTAGTATTAGGGGACTAGGCAACTACGAGCAGTACTTC
cdr3_aa: CASSIRGLGNYEQYF

v_call: TRBV7-6
d_call: TRBD2
clone_size: few
j_call: TRBJ2-3
cdr3_nt: TGTGCCAGCAGCCCCAGGAGCCTAGCGGGAGAAGCTGCAGATACGCAGTATTTT
cdr3_aa: CASSPRSLAGEAADTQYF

v_call: TRBV5-6
d_call: .
clone_size: many
j_call: TRBJ2-2
cdr3_nt: TGTGCCAGCAGTTCGAGGGGAGTGGACACCGGGGAGCTGTTTTTT
cdr3_aa: CASSSRGVDTGELFF

v_call: TRBV5-1
d_call: .
clone_size: many
j_call: TRBJ2-7
cdr3_nt: TGCGCCAGCAGCCCCTCGTCCCCTAATAGCGAGCAGTACTTC
cdr3_aa: CASSPSSPNSEQYF

v_call: TRBV3-1
d_call: .
clone_size: .
j_call: TRBJ2-4
cdr3_nt: TGTGCCAGCAGCTGGGGAGGCCTAGCCAAAAACATTCAGTACTTC
cdr3_aa: CASSWGGLAKNIQYF

v_call: TRBV4-3
d_call: TRBD1
clone_size: many
j_call: TRBJ2-3
cdr3_nt: TGCGCCAGCAGCCTCACCTCAGGGGGAGTTGCAGATACGCAGTATTTT
cdr3_aa: CASSLTSGGVADTQYF

v_call: TRBV5-1
d_call: TRBD2
clone_size: many
j_call: TRBJ2-6
cdr3_nt: TGCGCCAGCAGCTTGGCTGGACTAGCGGGGTTCTCTGGGGCCAACGTCCTGACTTTC
cdr3_aa: CASSLAGLAGFSGANVLTF

v_call: TRBV12-3/TRBV12-4
d_call: .
clone_size: many
j_call: TRBJ1-2
cdr3_nt: TGTGCCAGCAGTTTGCAAGGGGCGGACTATGGCTACACCTTC
cdr3_aa: CASSLQGADYGYTF

v_call: TRBV5-1
d_call: .
clone_size: many
j_call: TRBJ1-1
cdr3_nt: TGCGCCAGCACCCCGCTGGGTGGCACTGAAGCTTTCTTT
cdr3_aa: CASTPLGGTEAFF

v_call: TRBV7-2
d_call: .
clone_size: many
j_call: TRBJ2-2
cdr3_nt: TGTGCCAGCAGCCTAGGACAGACTCCGGTCACCGGGGAGCTGTTTTTT
cdr3_aa: CASSLGQTPVTGELFF

v_call: TRBV25-1
d_call: .
clone_size: few
j_call: TRBJ1-1
cdr3_nt: TGTGCCAGCAGTGACGCAGCCGGTACTGAAGCTTTCTTT
cdr3_aa: CASSDAAGTEAFF

v_call: TRBV29-1
d_call: TRBD2
clone_size: few
j_call: TRBJ2-1
cdr3_nt: TGCAGCGTCCCGCGGGGACTAGCGGGAAATGAGCAGTTCTTC
cdr3_aa: CSVPRGLAGNEQFF

v_call: TRBV20-1
d_call: .
clone_size: many
j_call: TRBJ1-5
cdr3_nt: TGCAGGAGAGCAGGGAATCAGCCCCAGCATTTT
cdr3_aa: CRRAGNQPQHF

v_call: TRBV12-3/TRBV12-4
d_call: .
clone_size: many
j_call: TRBJ1-3
cdr3_nt: TGTGCCAGCAGGTCAAATGGTAGGGCTGGAAACACCATATATTTT
cdr3_aa: CASRSNGRAGNTIYF

v_call: TRBV12-3/TRBV12-4
d_call: .
clone_size: many
j_call: TRBJ1-3
cdr3_nt: TGTGCCAGCAGCCGGACCGGAAACACCATATATTTT
cdr3_aa: CASSRTGNTIYF

v_call: TRBV12-3/TRBV12-4
d_call: TRBD1
clone_size: many
j_call: TRBJ2-2
cdr3_nt: TGTGCCAGCAGCCGACAGGGAACCGGGGAGCTGTTTTTT
cdr3_aa: CASSRQGTGELFF

v_call: TRBV5-6
d_call: TRBD1
clone_size: many
j_call: TRBJ2-3
cdr3_nt: TGTGCCAGCAGCCAAACAGGGGCGACCACAGATACGCAGTATTTT
cdr3_aa: CASSQTGATTDTQYF

v_call: TRBV6-5
d_call: .
clone_size: many
j_call: TRBJ1-2
cdr3_nt: TGTGCCAGCAATGCTGGGGGGTATGGCTACACCTTC
cdr3_aa: CASNAGGYGYTF

v_call: TRBV5-1
d_call: TRBD2
clone_size: many
j_call: TRBJ2-1
cdr3_nt: TGCGCCAGCAGCGACGGACTAGGATTGTCACATGAGCAGTTCTTC
cdr3_aa: CASSDGLGLSHEQFF

v_call: TRBV7-2
d_call: .
clone_size: many
j_call: TRBJ1-2
cdr3_nt: TGTGCCAGCAGCCCCCGGACGGAGTACTATGGCTACACCTTC
cdr3_aa: CASSPRTEYYGYTF

v_call: TRBV20-1
d_call: TRBD1
clone_size: many
j_call: TRBJ1-1
cdr3_nt: TGCAGTGCTAGGCCAGGGGGTGGTCGAGCTTTCTTT
cdr3_aa: CSARPGGGRAFF

v_call: TRBV5-1
d_call: TRBD1
clone_size: many
j_call: TRBJ2-1
cdr3_nt: TGCGCCAGCAGCTTGCCCTCTGGGACAGCGGCAAACAATGAGCAGTTCTTC
cdr3_aa: CASSLPSGTAANNEQFF

v_call: TRBV12-3/TRBV12-4
d_call: TRBD1
clone_size: many
j_call: TRBJ1-2
cdr3_nt: TGTGCCAGCAGAGCGACAGGGATCGGAGGCTACACCTTC
cdr3_aa: CASRATGIGGYTF

v_call: TRBV6-2/TRBV6-3
d_call: TRBD1
clone_size: many
j_call: TRBJ1-1
cdr3_nt: TGTGCCAGCAGTTCTCAGGGGGACACTGAAGCTTTCTTT
cdr3_aa: CASSSQGDTEAFF